Sequencing of this T cell receptor beta chain was carried out in a study of shared clonotypes between healthy human individuals. Turning to the study itself: Each donor had three CD4 naive, three CD4 memory, two CD8 naive and one CD8 memory plate.

Sequencing was performed with immunoSEQ multiplex PCR; in TCRdb, only in-frame clones are kept and a portion is missing. The sample has about 1 million clones, about 76% seen once. Concerning this clone itself: Its cognate antigen is unknown.

The V and J ends lost 8 bases and 8 bases respectively, with 21 bases between them. The CDR3 contains 14 residues. Germline CDR1 reads LNHDA; CDR2 reads SQIVND (reference sequence). Study-level results: Generally, estimated richness proved larger in naive subsets than it did in memory subsets.

The V call is TRBV19, the J call TRBJ1-2; D not resolved. Sequencing was performed on memory CD4+ T cells sorted from blood. Subset described: CD45RA-negative fraction. The clonotype originates from a young man in good health. The CDR3 nucleotides read TGTGCCAGTGAGGCTGGGTCAGGCCCCCGAGGCTACACCTTC. Encoded protein: CASEAGSGPRGYTF.